What follows are 5 T cell receptor beta chains derived from one specimen sequenced in a study of blood T cell repertoires in COVID-19. Assay: immunoSEQ multiplex PCR; the TCRdb copy retains only in-frame clones and omits some. The repertoire includes fewer than 200,000 clones, roughly 81% of them detected once, and roughly 1% sits in the top ten. Sequenced: peripheral blood. All receptors derive from a man aged 35-49 years with acute or convalescent COVID-19.

This clone was counted a single time. The chain carries TRBV5-1 and TRBJ2-1, with TRBD1 identical over 9 bases. CDR3 length equals 16 residues. Looked up from germline, CDR1 is SGHRS and CDR2 is YFSETQ. J lost 6 bases, V lost 4 bases, and 11 bases had no gene match. The CDR3 loop reads CASSGTGTGKGNEQFF. CDR3 coding DNA: TGCGCCAGCAGCGGGACCGGGACAGGGAAGGGCAATGAGCAGTTCTTC.

The genes are TRBV5-1 and TRBJ2-2, with D maybe TRBD1 (7 bases). This CDR3 is 17 amino acids long. V was pared by 3 bases and J by 6 bases, with 21 bases between. Per the germline V gene, CDR1 is SGHRS and CDR2 is YFSETQ. CDR3 coding DNA: TGCGCCAGCAGCTCGCGAACAGGGGAGGTGGGCGCCGGGGAGCTGTTTTTT. This encodes CASSSRTGEVGAGELFF.

The chain recombines TRBV5-6 with TRBJ1-6; 8 positions agree with TRBD1. Trimming removed 1 base from V and 9 bases from J; junction bases left unmatched: 6. The CDR3 sequence is 15 residues long. Germline V gene sequence: CDR1 SGHDT, CDR2 YYEEEE. The CDR3 sequence: CASSLPGTGGSPLHF. CDR3 nucleotide sequence: TGTGCCAGCAGCTTGCCCGGGACAGGCGGTTCACCCCTCCACTTT.

This clone was detected only once. The chain recombines TRBV5-3 with TRBJ1-1; a weak D match, TRBD1 (5 bases). TRBV5-3 is an open reading frame, and its role is uncertain. Between the trimmed V and J ends, which lost 1 base and 1 base, there was a span of 14 bases. The CDR3 extends over 16 amino acids. The CDR3 protein is CARSLPRVDSNTEAFF. The CDR3 coding sequence is TGTGCCAGAAGCTTGCCCAGGGTGGATTCGAACACTGAAGCTTTCTTT.

The J gene is TRBJ2-5, the V gene TRBV4-3; a possible D gene is TRBD1 (6 bases). Germline loops: CDR1 LGHNA, CDR2 YSLEER. V lost 1 base to trimming and J lost 1 base, with 13 bases between them. The CDR3 extends over 16 amino acids. CDR3 DNA: TGCGCCAGCAGCCAAGGCCGCCCGACAGGCCAAGAGACCCAGTACTTC. Translated, it gives CASSQGRPTGQETQYF.